The clone carrying this T cell receptor beta chain was seen only a few times. The antigen remains undetermined. Unique molecular identifiers were added to individual cDNA molecules. TCRdb called the 5' RACE reads again in MiXCR, with one record for every CDR3 protein. The data hold about 90,000 distinct CDR3 sequences, with approximately 15% observed a single time. The CDR3 extends over 16 amino acids. The V segment lost 6 bases and the J segment 10 bases; nucleotides outside the gene matches: 20. In germline, CDR1 is SGHVS, CDR2 FQNEAQ. The data derive from a study of early T cells in non-severe SARS-CoV-2 infection. Study context: Investigators sequenced bulk RNA drawn from unsorted whole blood, and chains remained unpaired.

General observations from the study: Clonotype matching in VDJdb favored anti-spike CD8 responses and did not capture private and CD4 specificities.

Input material: whole blood. The TCR originated in an adult who was a healthcare worker with PCR-confirmed SARS-CoV-2 infection or an uninfected control (not recorded which). This chain joins TRBV7-8 and TRBJ1-2; 7 bases are shared with TRBD1. The CDR3 DNA reads TGTGCCAGCAGTCTAACGCCACCCCGGGACAGCCCCGTCTACACCTTC. Translating it yields CASSLTPPRDSPVYTF.